This note documents a single T cell receptor beta chain sequence. Its specificity is unknown. This entry comes from a study of cytomegalovirus exposure and HLA in healthy donors. Unrecorded immune exposure was likely among donors, who were nominally healthy when sampled. Germline loops: CDR1 SGHRS, CDR2 YFSETQ. The CDR3 runs 14 residues. V was shortened by 4 bases and J by 5 bases, with 15 bases between the two germline ends. Primers: 60 Vbeta forward and 13 Jbeta reverse. Method: immunoSEQ multiplex PCR; TCRdb's copy keeps in-frame clones and lacks some. This sample carries tens of thousands of clones, with 0.58% going to the ten biggest clones. Study-wide points: Prior analysis indicated that the majority of TCR beta V segments exhibited productivity approximately 87% or approximately 30% of the time. Being indistinguishable, some V segments were excluded, TRBV6-2 and TRBV6-3 among them. Rare TCR sequences predominated, though certain public TCRs were found in many donors.

This clonotype was sampled from a middle-aged man in good health and CMV-seronegative. Sequencing used PBMCs. The J gene is TRBJ2-5, the V gene TRBV5-1, with D tentatively TRBD2 (5 bases). CDR3 residues: CASSLDRTRETQYF. CDR3 in DNA: TGCGCCAGCAGCCTAGACCGGACTCGGGAGACCCAGTACTTC.